This T cell receptor (beta chain) was recorded in a study of shared clonotypes between healthy human individuals. Study conclusions and caveats: Among non-shared clonotypes, generation probabilities were lower than among those shared by all four donors.

Turning to this clone: What it recognizes is unknown.

Libraries were prepared by immunoSEQ multiplex PCR; TCRdb keeps only in-frame clonotypes and omits some of them. The sample holds about 770,000 clones, around 77% seen once. The CDR3 loop spans 14 amino acids. The germline V gene has CDR1 SGHTA and CDR2 FQGTGA. V was clipped by 6 bases and J by 4 bases, with 15 bases between them. The chain couples TRBV7-3 to TRBJ1-1; D is possibly TRBD1 (6 bases). Sequenced material: memory CD4+ T cells sorted from blood. The subset is: CD45RA-negative fraction. This clonotype was sampled from a young woman in good health. The CDR3 protein is CASSNDRRSTEAFF. The CDR3 nucleotides are TGTGCCAGCAGTAATGACAGGAGGAGCACTGAAGCTTTCTTT.